The 13 T cell receptor beta chains below all came from one sample that was sequenced in a study of control samples from healthy donors and cancer patients. Measured with immunoSEQ multiplex PCR; TCRdb has only the in-frame clones, and not every one. There are 130,000 to 150,000 clones in the sample; 80% to 95% occur only once, and 3.2% lies in the top ten. The sample comprised blood. These receptors were taken from a man aged 25-40 years in good health.

This rearrangement joins TRBV30 to TRBJ1-5; D unclear. Germline V gene data show CDR1 as GTSNPN and CDR2 as SVGIG (reference sequence). V was cut by 3 bases and J by 0 bases, with 9 bases left in between. The length of the CDR3 is 14 residues. CDR3 nucleotide sequence: TGTGCCTGGAGCCCCCGGTATAGCAATCAGCCCCAGCATTTT. Its protein product is CAWSPRYSNQPQHF.

The V and J genes are TRBV7-8 and TRBJ1-1; D is uncertain. This CDR3 is built from 14 residues. Germline V gives CDR1 SGHVS, CDR2 FQNEAQ. V lost 1 base to trimming and J lost 3 bases, with 9 bases between them. CDR3 sequence reads: CASSLDHGYTEAFF. The CDR3 DNA reads TGTGCCAGCAGCTTAGACCACGGATACACTGAAGCTTTCTTT.

This clone was counted only a few times. The J gene is TRBJ1-4, the V gene TRBV2; D is perhaps TRBD1 (5 bases). With 6 bases removed from V and 8 bases from J, the gap between germline ends came to 28 bases. Germline V gene sequence: CDR1 SNHLY, CDR2 FYNNEI. The CDR3 extends over 18 amino acids. The CDR3 bases are TGTGCCAGCAGGTCGGACCCGGGACCCCGCCGGTCTATCGAAAAACTGTTTTTT. As protein: CASRSDPGPRRSIEKLFF. The variable domain in full, with the rest retrieved from reference TRBV2 and TRBJ1-4, is EPEVTQTPSHQVTQMGQEVILRCVPISNHLYFYWYRQILGQKVEFLVSFYNNEISEKSEIFDDQFSVERPDGSNFTLKIRSTKLEDSAMYFCASRSDPGPRRSIEKLFFGSGTQLSVL.

The V call is TRBV18, the J call TRBJ2-7, with D possibly TRBD1 on 6 matching bases. Trimming took off 0 bases at V and 0 bases at J, with 9 bases between the two ends. CDR1 KGHSH and CDR2 LQKENI come from the germline V gene. The CDR3 spans 15 residues. Written as DNA, the CDR3 is TGTGCCAGCTCACCACCGGACAGCCCCTCCTACGAGCAGTACTTC. This encodes CASSPPDSPSYEQYF.

The gene calls are TRBV7-9 and TRBJ2-7; D call uncertain. V was cut by 4 bases and J by 3 bases, with 7 bases left in between. This CDR3 spans 12 amino acids. Germline values: CDR1 SEHNR, CDR2 FQNEAQ (reference sequence). The CDR3 DNA is TGTGCCAGCAGCTCTTACGGCTACGAGCAGTACTTC. The encoded protein is CASSSYGYEQYF.

The chain has TRBV6-6 and TRBJ2-7; 9 bases align to TRBD1. The CDR3 has 15 amino acids. The junction had 7 bases not matched to a gene; V was cut back by 4 bases and J by 3 bases. In germline, CDR1 is MNHNY, CDR2 SVGAGI (reference sequence). The CDR3 DNA is TGTGCCAGCAGTTCCGGGACAGGGAGAGGCTACGAGCAGTACTTC. This sequence encodes CASSSGTGRGYEQYF.

The chain employs TRBV19 and TRBJ2-3; D is unclear. CDR1 and CDR2 from the germline V gene are LNHDA and SQIVND (reference sequence). This CDR3 has 13 residues. The V end lost 3 bases, the J end lost 3 bases, and 7 bases lay between the germline ends. Here the CDR3 reads CASSIVGTDTQYF. The DNA of the CDR3 is TGTGCCAGTAGTATTGTGGGGACAGATACGCAGTATTTT. Combining the CDR3 with reference TRBV19 and TRBJ2-3 gives the whole variable domain DGGITQSPKYLFRKEGQNVTLSCEQNLNHDAMYWYRQDPGQGLRLIYYSQIVNDFQKGDIAEGYSVSREKKESFPLTVTSAQKNPTAFYLCASSIVGTDTQYFGPGTRLTVL.

The CDR3 coding sequence is TGTGCCAGCAGCCAAGTCACTCAGGGGGTAACCTATGGCTACACCTTC. The encoded protein is CASSQVTQGVTYGYTF. The chain carries TRBV3-1 (or the pseudogene TRBV3-2) and TRBJ1-2; 7 nucleotides agree with TRBD1. V dropped 1 base and J dropped 4; count of bases not matched to a gene: 9. Germline V gene data show CDR1 as LGHDT and CDR2 as YNNKEL (reference sequence). The length of the CDR3 is 16 residues.

The rearrangement links TRBV3-1 (or the pseudogene TRBV3-2) to TRBJ1-3, with D possibly being TRBD1 (5 bases). The CDR3 totals 16 residues. Looked up from germline, CDR1 is LGHDT and CDR2 is YNNKEL (reference sequence). Trimming removed 3 bases from V and 0 bases from J, with 12 bases in between. The CDR3 reads CASSQGLPNSGNTIYF. As DNA, the CDR3 is TGTGCCAGCAGCCAGGGACTTCCTAACTCTGGAAACACCATATATTTT.

In this sample, this clone turned up once. This chain links TRBV6-5 with TRBJ2-7; D unclear. This CDR3 contains 11 residues. V lost 8 bases, J lost 2 bases, and 7 bases lay in between. Germline V CDR1 and CDR2: MNHEY, SVGAGI. The DNA of the CDR3 is TGTGCCAGCGGAGTAGCCTACGAGCAGTACTTC. The encoded protein is CASGVAYEQYF.

The chain carries TRBV10-2 and TRBJ2-2; D is unclear. CDR3 length: 14 residues. Germline loops: CDR1 WSHSY, CDR2 SAAADI. V was cut by 6 bases and J by 0 bases, with 8 bases left in between. CDR3 DNA sequence: TGCGCCAGCAGGGCAGCCTCGAACACCGGGGAGCTGTTTTTT. Residues: CASRAASNTGELFF.

This clone has a count of ten or more. The DNA of the CDR3 is TGTGCCACCAGTGATTATGCTCACCTCTCTGGAAACACCATATATTTT. This codes for CATSDYAHLSGNTIYF. The chain combines TRBV24-1 with TRBJ1-3, with D unclear. With 2 bases removed from V and 0 bases from J, the gap between germline ends came to 10 bases. CDR3 length: 16 amino acids. Germline V gene data show CDR1 as KGHDR and CDR2 as SFDVKD.

V and J are TRBV6-5 and TRBJ2-2; 7 nucleotides align to TRBD1. V gave up 6 bases and J gave up 6 bases; unmatched junction bases: 10. Per germline, CDR1 MNHEY and CDR2 SVGAGI. The CDR3 has 15 amino acids. The CDR3 DNA sequence: TGTGCCAGCAGATCGGGCAGGGGGATTTCCGGGGAGCTGTTTTTT. Translation: CASRSGRGISGELFF.